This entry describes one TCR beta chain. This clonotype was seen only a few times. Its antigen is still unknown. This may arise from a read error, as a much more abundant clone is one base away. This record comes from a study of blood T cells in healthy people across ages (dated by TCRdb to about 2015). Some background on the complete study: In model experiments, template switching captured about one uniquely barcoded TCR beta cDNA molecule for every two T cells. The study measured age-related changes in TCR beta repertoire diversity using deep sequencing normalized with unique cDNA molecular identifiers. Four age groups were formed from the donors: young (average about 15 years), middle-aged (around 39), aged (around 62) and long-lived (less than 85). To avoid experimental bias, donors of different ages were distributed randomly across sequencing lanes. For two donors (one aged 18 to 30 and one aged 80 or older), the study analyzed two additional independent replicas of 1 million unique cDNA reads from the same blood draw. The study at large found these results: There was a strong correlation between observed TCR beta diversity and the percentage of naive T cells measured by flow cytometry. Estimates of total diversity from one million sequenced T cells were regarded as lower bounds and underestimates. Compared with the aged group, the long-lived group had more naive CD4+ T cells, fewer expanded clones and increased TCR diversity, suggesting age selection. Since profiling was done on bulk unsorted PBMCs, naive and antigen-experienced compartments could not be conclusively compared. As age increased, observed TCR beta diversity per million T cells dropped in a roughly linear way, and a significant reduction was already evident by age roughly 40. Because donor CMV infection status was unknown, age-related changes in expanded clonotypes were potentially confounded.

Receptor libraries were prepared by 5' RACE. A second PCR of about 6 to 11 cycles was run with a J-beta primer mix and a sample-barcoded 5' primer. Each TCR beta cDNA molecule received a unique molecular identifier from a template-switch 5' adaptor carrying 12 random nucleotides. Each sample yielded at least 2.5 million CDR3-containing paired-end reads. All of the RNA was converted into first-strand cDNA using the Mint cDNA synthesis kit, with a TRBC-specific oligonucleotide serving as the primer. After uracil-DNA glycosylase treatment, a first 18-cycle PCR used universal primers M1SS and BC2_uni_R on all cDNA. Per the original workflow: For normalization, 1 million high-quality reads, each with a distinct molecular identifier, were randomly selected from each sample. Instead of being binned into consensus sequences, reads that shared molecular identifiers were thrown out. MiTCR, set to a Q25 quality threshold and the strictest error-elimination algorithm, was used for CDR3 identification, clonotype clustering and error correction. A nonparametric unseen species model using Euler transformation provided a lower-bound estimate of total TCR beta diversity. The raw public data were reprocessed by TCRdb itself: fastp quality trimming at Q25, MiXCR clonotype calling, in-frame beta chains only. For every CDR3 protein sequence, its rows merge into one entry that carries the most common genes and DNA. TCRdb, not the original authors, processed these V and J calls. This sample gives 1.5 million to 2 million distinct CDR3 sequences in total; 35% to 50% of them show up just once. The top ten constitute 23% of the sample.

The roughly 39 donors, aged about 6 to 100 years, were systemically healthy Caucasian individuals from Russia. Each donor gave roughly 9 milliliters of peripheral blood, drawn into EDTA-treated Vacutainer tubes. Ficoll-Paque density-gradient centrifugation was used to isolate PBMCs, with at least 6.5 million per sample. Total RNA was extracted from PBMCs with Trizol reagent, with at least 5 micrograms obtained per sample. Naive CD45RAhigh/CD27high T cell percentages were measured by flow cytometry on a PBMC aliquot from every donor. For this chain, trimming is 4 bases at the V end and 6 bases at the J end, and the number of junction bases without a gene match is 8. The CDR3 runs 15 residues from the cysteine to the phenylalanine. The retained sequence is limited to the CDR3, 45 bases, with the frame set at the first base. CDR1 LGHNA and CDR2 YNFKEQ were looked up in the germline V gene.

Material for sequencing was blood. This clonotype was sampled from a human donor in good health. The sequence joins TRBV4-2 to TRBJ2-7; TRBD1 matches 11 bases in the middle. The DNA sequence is TGTGCCAGCAGCCCAGGACAGGGGGCGAGGAGCGAGCAGTACTTC. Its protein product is CASSPGQGARSEQYF.